A selection of T cell receptor beta chains follows, all from one sample in a study of blood T cells in healthy people across ages. TCRdb called the 5' RACE reads again in MiXCR, with one record for every CDR3 protein. The sample comprises under 2,000,000 distinct CDR3 sequences, 49% of which are singletons, and approximately 2.1% rests with the top ten. The specimen sequenced was blood. The receptor set was obtained from a woman aged 40 to 50 in good health. Each CDR3 is given with its conserved first and last residue. D genes are given only for firm matches. Size is omitted from some rows. Given values are once, few, many or a class for expanded clones.

V	D	J	size	DNA	CDR3
TRBV20-1	.	TRBJ2-1	.	TGCAGTGCTAGAGATAGCGGACTCTTCGACAATGAGCAGTTCTTC	CSARDSGLFDNEQFF
TRBV28	.	TRBJ2-1	.	TGTGCCAGCAGTTTGGTTGGGATAAATTACAATGAGCAGTTCTTC	CASSLVGINYNEQFF
TRBV12-3/TRBV12-4	.	TRBJ2-7	few	TGTGCCAGCAGTCCCCCGGGACCCCAGAGATACGAGCAGTACTTC	CASSPPGPQRYEQYF
TRBV29-1	.	TRBJ1-2	.	TGCAGCGTTGAAGATTGGCGGGGGGATTACTATGGCTACACCTTC	CSVEDWRGDYYGYTF
TRBV3-1	TRBD1	TRBJ2-7	.	TGTGCCAGCAGCCTCCGGGACAGGGTAAGGTCCTACGAGCAGTACTTC	CASSLRDRVRSYEQYF
TRBV4-2	.	TRBJ1-6	.	TGTGCCAGCAGCCAAGCCCCGACTCAGCCACCCCTCCACTTT	CASSQAPTQPPLHF
TRBV25-1	.	TRBJ1-2	.	TGTGCCAGCAGTGAATTCTCCGGACAGAACTATGGCTACACCTTC	CASSEFSGQNYGYTF
TRBV9	.	TRBJ2-3	many	TGTGCCAGCAGCGTTAGTGGGGATACGCAGTATTTT	CASSVSGDTQYF
TRBV2	.	TRBJ2-7	.	TGTGCCAGCAGTGACAGGGATCTATTATCCTACGAGCAGTACTTC	CASSDRDLLSYEQYF
TRBV7-6	.	TRBJ1-6	.	TGTGCCAGCAGTCATTCAAGCTCCTATAATTCACCCCTCCACTTT	CASSHSSSYNSPLHF
TRBV4-2	TRBD2	TRBJ2-1	few	TGTGCCAGCAGCCGCCTCCCTGCCCTACTAGCGGGGGGAGACTACAATGAGCAGTTCTTC	CASSRLPALLAGGDYNEQFF
TRBV7-2	.	TRBJ2-2	.	TGTGCCAGCAGCCCCTACAGGGCGAGCGGGGAGCTGTTTTTT	CASSPYRASGELFF
TRBV6-1	.	TRBJ2-3	few	TGTGCCAGCATTGTCGCCTCCCAGGATACGCAGTATTTT	CASIVASQDTQYF
TRBV13	.	TRBJ2-7	few	TGTGCCAGCAGCTCCCAGACTAGTTCCTACGAGCAGTACTTC	CASSSQTSSYEQYF
TRBV29-1	.	TRBJ2-2	.	TGCAGCGTCCGATGGCCTCTACAGGGCGGAACCGGGGAGCTGTTTTTT	CSVRWPLQGGTGELFF
TRBV20-1	.	TRBJ2-6	.	TGCAGTGCTAAAAGCTACTCTGGGGCCAACGTCCTGACTTTC	CSAKSYSGANVLTF
TRBV7-2	TRBD2	TRBJ2-5	.	TGTGCCAGCAGCTCCTTCATAGCGGGGGGGCAAGAGACCCAGTACTTC	CASSSFIAGGQETQYF
TRBV15	.	TRBJ2-5	.	TGTGCCACCAGCAGCCACGTCGCGGCAGGGGGGTTTGAAGAGACCCAGTACTTC	CATSSHVAAGGFEETQYF
TRBV27	.	TRBJ2-7	.	TGTGCCAGCAGTGCTGCTTGGGGCCACGAGCAGTACTTC	CASSAAWGHEQYF
TRBV7-2	.	TRBJ2-3	.	TGTGCCAGCAGCTTACCAGCGGGCCTCACAGATACGCAGTATTTT	CASSLPAGLTDTQYF
TRBV5-1	.	TRBJ2-1	.	TGCGCCAGCAGCTTGTGGGAGACAGGAGAGCAGTTCTTC	CASSLWETGEQFF
TRBV12-3/TRBV12-4	.	TRBJ2-5	once	TGTGCCAGCAGTACCACAAGGAGGGTGGAGACCCGGTACTTC	CASSTTRRVETRYF
TRBV13	.	TRBJ2-3	.	TGTGCCAGCAGCTTCGCGACTAGGGGCTCAGATACGCAGTATTTT	CASSFATRGSDTQYF
TRBV7-2	.	TRBJ1-6	.	TGTGCCAGCAGCTTTTTTAAGGAAAATTCACCCCTCCACTTT	CASSFFKENSPLHF
TRBV7-2	.	TRBJ2-1	.	TGTGCCAGCAGCTTAGTTTCTAGCGCCAGCCCTGAGCAGTTCTTC	CASSLVSSASPEQFF
TRBV18	.	TRBJ2-3	many	TGTGCCAGCAGCCCTAGACAGGGCACAGATACGCAGTATTTT	CASSPRQGTDTQYF
TRBV15	.	TRBJ1-2	few	TGTGCCACCAGCAGAGAGATGGGAAATCGAGCTAACTATGGCTACACCTTC	CATSREMGNRANYGYTF
TRBV4-1	TRBD2	TRBJ2-3	few	TGCGCCAGCAGCCACCCACTAGCGGGGCTCACAGATACGCAGTATTTT	CASSHPLAGLTDTQYF